The 10 T cell receptor beta chains below come from one sample, sequenced in a study of vaccination effects on CD4 cells after COVID-19. For these receptors, no antigen is known. ViraFEST assay sequencing came after antigen-specific CD4+ T cells were expanded with viral peptide pools. Cells that had been cultured for nine to eleven days were the source of isolated CD4+ T cells. Infection dated between March and December 2020, before the Alpha, Beta and Delta variants reached the United States. Here immunoSEQ multiplex PCR was the method, and the copy in TCRdb shows in-frame clones only, minus some. Of 70,000 or so clones in the sample, 65% to 85% were seen once. Sequenced material: CD4+ T cells from PBMCs cultured with HIV peptides, taken before COVID-19 vaccination. The subset: HIV-1 Nef peptide pool negative control/reference culture. The origin of the receptors is a human donor who had a prior SARS-CoV-2 infection.

In its sample, this clone was seen once. The chain carries TRBV6-2 or TRBV6-3 and TRBJ2-7, with 9 bases matching TRBD2. Germline CDR1 reads MNHEY; CDR2 reads SVGEGT. V was clipped by 2 bases and J by 4 bases; unmatched bases: 6. The CDR3 sequence is 15 residues long. The CDR3 DNA reads as TGTGCCAGCAGTTACGGGCTAGCGGGAAGGTACGAGCAGTACTTC. It specifies CASSYGLAGRYEQYF.

The DNA for the CDR3 is TGTGCCATCAGTGACGAGTTCGGGGGGACCTCCTACGAGCAGTACTTC. This encodes CAISDEFGGTSYEQYF. This chain links TRBV10-3 with TRBJ2-7; 7 nucleotides line up with TRBD2. V lost 3 bases, J lost 0 bases, and 8 bases stayed unmatched. The CDR3 contains 16 residues. Germline CDR1 and CDR2: ENHRY and SYGVKD.

In its sample, this clone was seen a few times. The chain couples TRBV6-2 or TRBV6-3 to TRBJ1-1; the D is unclear. Germline V gene data show CDR1 as MNHEY and CDR2 as SVGEGT. This CDR3 has 13 amino acids. V lost 2 bases and J lost 3, with 7 bases in between. The CDR3 DNA follows: TGTGCCAGCAGTTACGTCATGGACACTGAAGCTTTCTTT. Protein: CASSYVMDTEAFF.

This chain links TRBV30 with TRBJ2-3, with 9 nucleotides matching TRBD1. V lost 0 bases and J lost 3; bases outside the gene matches: 10. The CDR3 length is 17 residues. Germline V gene lookup returns CDR1 GTSNPN and CDR2 SVGIG (reference sequence). The CDR3 region is CAWSVPHRGRGTDTQYF. The CDR3 DNA follows: TGTGCCTGGAGTGTACCCCACAGGGGGCGCGGGACAGATACGCAGTATTTT.

The CDR3 here is CASSPGGHLAIAGELFF. The CDR3 bases are TGTGCCAGCTCACCAGGCGGCCACCTTGCCATCGCCGGGGAGCTGTTTTTT. This chain joins TRBV18 and TRBJ2-2; D remains unclear. V was pared by 2 bases and J by 6 bases, with 19 bases between. Germline V lookup: CDR1 KGHSH, CDR2 LQKENI. The CDR3 runs 17 residues. The full variable domain, its missing parts supplied by reference TRBV18 and TRBJ2-2, is NAGVMQNPRHLVRRRGQEARLRCSPMKGHSHVYWYRQLPEEGLKFMVYLQKENIIDESGMPKERFSAEFPKEGPSILRIQQVVRGDSAAYFCASSPGGHLAIAGELFFGEGSRLTVL.

This sequence joins TRBV6-2 or TRBV6-3 and TRBJ2-5, with a weak D call TRBD1 (6 bases). The V and J ends lost 5 bases and 2 bases respectively, with 12 bases between them. CDR3 length: 14 residues. The V gene's germline CDR1 is MNHEY and CDR2 SVGEGT. The CDR3 sequence: CASSQGTTQETQYF. The CDR3, as DNA: TGTGCCAGCAGTCAAGGGACAACACAAGAGACCCAGTACTTC.

The V gene is TRBV3-1 (or the pseudogene TRBV3-2), the J gene TRBJ2-6, with D perhaps matching TRBD2 (6 bases). The CDR3 extends over 17 amino acids. CDR1 LGHDT and CDR2 YNNKEL come from the germline V gene (reference sequence). The V gene lost 0 bases and the J gene lost 2 bases, with 11 bases spanning the gap. The CDR3 nucleotides read TGTGCCAGCAGCCAAGAACTCGGGGGTACTGGGGCCAACGTCCTGACTTTC. This codes for CASSQELGGTGANVLTF.

The chain links TRBV9 to TRBJ2-3, with D perhaps TRBD1 (5 bases). The germline CDR1 and CDR2 sequences are SGDLS and YYNGEE. The CDR3 is made up of 14 amino acids. Trimming stripped 0 bases from V and 5 bases from J, with 10 bases between. CDR3: CASSVVTQGDTQYF. CDR3 bases: TGTGCCAGCAGCGTAGTAACTCAGGGAGATACGCAGTATTTT.

The V and J genes are TRBV28 and TRBJ2-7, with a weak D call TRBD2 (5 bases). The CDR3 totals 10 residues. Deletions cut 9 bases from V and 3 bases from J, with 6 bases between. Looked up from germline, CDR1 is MDHEN and CDR2 is SYDVKM. The CDR3 DNA follows: TGTGCCAGTGGAGGCTACGAGCAGTACTTC. It codes for CASGGYEQYF.

This sequence joins TRBV6-5 and TRBJ1-5; D possibly corresponds to TRBD1 (5 bases). CDR1 and CDR2 (germline): MNHEY, SVGAGI. The germline V and J ends were trimmed by 6 bases and 2 bases, with 14 bases remaining between them. CDR3 length equals 15 residues. As DNA, the CDR3 is TGTGCCAGCAGCAGCGGGCCGGGGGGCAATCAGCCCCAGCATTTT. It encodes CASSSGPGGNQPQHF.